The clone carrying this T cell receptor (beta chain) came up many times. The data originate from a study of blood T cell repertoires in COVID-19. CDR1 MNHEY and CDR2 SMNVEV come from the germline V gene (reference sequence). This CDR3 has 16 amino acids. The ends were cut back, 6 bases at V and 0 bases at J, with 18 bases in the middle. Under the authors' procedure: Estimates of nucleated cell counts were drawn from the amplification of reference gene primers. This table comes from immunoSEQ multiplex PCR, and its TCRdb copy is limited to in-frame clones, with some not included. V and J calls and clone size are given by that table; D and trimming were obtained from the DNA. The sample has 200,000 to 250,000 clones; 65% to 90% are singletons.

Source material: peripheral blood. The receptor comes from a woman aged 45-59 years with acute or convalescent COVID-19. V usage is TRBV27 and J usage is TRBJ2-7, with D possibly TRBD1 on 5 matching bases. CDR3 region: CASSSFLTGVSYEQYF. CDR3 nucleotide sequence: TGTGCCAGCAGCTCTTTTCTAACAGGCGTCTCCTACGAGCAGTACTTC.